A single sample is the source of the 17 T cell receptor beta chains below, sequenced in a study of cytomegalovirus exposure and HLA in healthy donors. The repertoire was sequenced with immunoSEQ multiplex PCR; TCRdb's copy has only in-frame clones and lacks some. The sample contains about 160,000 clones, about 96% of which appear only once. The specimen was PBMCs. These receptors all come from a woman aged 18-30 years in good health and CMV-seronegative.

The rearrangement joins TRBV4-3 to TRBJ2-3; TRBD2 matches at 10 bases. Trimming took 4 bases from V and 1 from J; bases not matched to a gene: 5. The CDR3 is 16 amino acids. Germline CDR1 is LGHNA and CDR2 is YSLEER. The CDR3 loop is CASSRLAGGGTDTQYF. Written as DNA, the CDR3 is TGCGCCAGCAGCCGTTTAGCGGGGGGCGGCACAGATACGCAGTATTTT.

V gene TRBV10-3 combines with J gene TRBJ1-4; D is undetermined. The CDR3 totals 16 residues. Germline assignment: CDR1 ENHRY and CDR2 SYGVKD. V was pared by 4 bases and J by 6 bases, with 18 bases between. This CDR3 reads CAISVRSVGRHEKLFF. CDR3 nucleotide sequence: TGTGCCATCAGTGTACGATCGGTTGGGAGGCATGAAAAACTGTTTTTT.

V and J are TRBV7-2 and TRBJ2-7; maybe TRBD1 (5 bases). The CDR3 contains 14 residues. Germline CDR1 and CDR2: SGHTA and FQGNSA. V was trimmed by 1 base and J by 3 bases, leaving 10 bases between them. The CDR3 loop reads CASSLVGEGYEQYF. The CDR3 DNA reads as TGTGCCAGCAGCTTAGTAGGGGAAGGCTACGAGCAGTACTTC.

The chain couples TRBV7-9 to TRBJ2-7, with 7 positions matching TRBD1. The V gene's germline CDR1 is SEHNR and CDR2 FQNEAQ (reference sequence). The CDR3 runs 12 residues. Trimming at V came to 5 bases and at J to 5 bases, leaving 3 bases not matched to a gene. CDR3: CASSRQGHEQYF. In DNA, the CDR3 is TGTGCCAGCAGCCGACAGGGCCACGAGCAGTACTTC.

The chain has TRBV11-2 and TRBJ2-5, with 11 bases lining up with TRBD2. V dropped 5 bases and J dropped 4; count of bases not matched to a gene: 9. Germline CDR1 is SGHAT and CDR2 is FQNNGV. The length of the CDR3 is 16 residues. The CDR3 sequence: CASSLTGGLAAETQYF. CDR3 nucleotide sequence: TGTGCCAGCAGCCTCACAGGGGGACTAGCGGCAGAGACCCAGTACTTC.

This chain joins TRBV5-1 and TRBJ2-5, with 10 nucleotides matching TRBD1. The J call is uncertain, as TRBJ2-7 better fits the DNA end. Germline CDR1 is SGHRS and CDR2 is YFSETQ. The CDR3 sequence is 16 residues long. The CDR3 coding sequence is TGCGCCAGCAGCTTGGCGACCGGGACAGGGGCCTACGAGCAGTACTTC. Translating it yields CASSLATGTGAYEQYF.

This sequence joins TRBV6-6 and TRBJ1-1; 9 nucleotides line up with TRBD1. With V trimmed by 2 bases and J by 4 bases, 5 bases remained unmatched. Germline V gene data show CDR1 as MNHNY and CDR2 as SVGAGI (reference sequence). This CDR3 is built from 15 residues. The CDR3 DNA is TGTGCCAGCAGTTACACGGGACAGGGAGGCACTGAAGCTTTCTTT. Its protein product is CASSYTGQGGTEAFF.

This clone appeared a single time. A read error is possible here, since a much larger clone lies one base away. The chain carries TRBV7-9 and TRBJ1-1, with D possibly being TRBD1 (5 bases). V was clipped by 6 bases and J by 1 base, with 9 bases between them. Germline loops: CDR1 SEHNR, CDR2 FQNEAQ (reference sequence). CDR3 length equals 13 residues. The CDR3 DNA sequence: TGTGCCAGCAGTGAGACAGAGAACACTGAAGCTTTCTTT. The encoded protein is CASSETENTEAFF.

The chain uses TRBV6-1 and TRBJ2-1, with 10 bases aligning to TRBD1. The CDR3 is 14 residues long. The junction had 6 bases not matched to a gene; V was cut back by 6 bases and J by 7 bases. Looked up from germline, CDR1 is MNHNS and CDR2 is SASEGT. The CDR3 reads CASRRQGAYNEQFF. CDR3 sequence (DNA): TGTGCCAGCAGGCGACAGGGGGCATATAATGAGCAGTTCTTC.

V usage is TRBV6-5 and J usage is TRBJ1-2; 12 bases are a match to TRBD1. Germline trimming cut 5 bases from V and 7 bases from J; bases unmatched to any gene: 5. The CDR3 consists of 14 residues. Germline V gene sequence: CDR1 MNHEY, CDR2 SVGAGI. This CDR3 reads CASSGDRGPVGYTF. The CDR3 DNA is TGTGCCAGCAGTGGGGACAGGGGGCCTGTTGGCTACACCTTC.

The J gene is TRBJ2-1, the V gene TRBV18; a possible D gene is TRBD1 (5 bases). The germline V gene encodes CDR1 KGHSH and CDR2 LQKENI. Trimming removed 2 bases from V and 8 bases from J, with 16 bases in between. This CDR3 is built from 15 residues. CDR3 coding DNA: TGTGCCAGCTCACCAATCGCAGGGTCCTTCGATGAGCAGTTCTTC. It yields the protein CASSPIAGSFDEQFF.

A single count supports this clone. Here the CDR3 reads CASSSPRVPDTQYF. The CDR3 region has the DNA TGTGCCAGCAGCTCCCCTAGAGTCCCTGATACGCAGTATTTT. The chain joins TRBV11-2 to TRBJ2-3; D not certain. Germline CDR1 and CDR2: SGHAT and FQNNGV. CDR3 size: 14 residues. The germline V and J ends were trimmed by 4 bases and 6 bases, with 14 bases remaining between them.

CDR3 residues: CASSQDRDSSYEQYF. CDR3 nucleotide sequence: TGTGCCAGCAGTCAGGACAGGGATAGCTCCTACGAGCAGTACTTC. The rearrangement joins TRBV6-5 to TRBJ2-7, with 8 positions matching TRBD1. With V trimmed by 5 bases and J by 0 bases, 6 bases remained unmatched. This CDR3 is built from 15 residues. CDR1 and CDR2 (germline): MNHEY, SVGAGI.

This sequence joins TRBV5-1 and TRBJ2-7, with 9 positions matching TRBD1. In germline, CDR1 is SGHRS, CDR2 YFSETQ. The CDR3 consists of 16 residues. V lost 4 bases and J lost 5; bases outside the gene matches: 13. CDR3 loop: CASSLGTGQGFDEQYF. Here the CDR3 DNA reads TGCGCCAGCAGCCTTGGAACGGGACAGGGCTTCGACGAGCAGTACTTC.

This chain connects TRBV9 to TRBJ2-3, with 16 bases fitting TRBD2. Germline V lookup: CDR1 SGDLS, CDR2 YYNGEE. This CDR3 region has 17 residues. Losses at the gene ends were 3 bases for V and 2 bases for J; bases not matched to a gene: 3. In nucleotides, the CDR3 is TGTGCCAGCAGCGGTGGGACTAGCGGGGGGGCCACAGATACGCAGTATTTT. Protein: CASSGGTSGGATDTQYF.

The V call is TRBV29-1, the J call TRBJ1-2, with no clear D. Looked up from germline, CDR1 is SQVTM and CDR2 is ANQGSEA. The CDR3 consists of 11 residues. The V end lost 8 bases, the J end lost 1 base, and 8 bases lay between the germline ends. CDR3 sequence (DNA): TGCAGCCCCGGACTTAACTATGGCTACACCTTC. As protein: CSPGLNYGYTF.

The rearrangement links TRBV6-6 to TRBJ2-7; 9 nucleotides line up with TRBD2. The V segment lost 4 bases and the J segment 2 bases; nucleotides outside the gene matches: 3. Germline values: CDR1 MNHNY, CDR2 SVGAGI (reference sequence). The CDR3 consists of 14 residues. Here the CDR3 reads CASSLASGAYEQYF. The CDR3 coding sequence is TGTGCCAGCAGTTTGGCTAGCGGGGCCTACGAGCAGTACTTC.